The sequence of this T cell receptor beta chain was determined in a study of T cells in Graves' hyperthyroidism and ophthalmopathy. The wider study: Peripheral blood collection took place at initial diagnosis, before any treatment. Study-wide findings and caveats: Blood also contained most expanded thyroid clonotypes above 0.001.

The investigators amplified TCR beta CDR3 regions from RNA transcripts. Initially, a first-round RT-PCR of the TCR CDR3 employed the HTBI primer set. Each CDR3 protein gets one entry after TCRdb re-called the multiplex PCR reads with MiXCR. Of about 710,000 distinct CDR3 sequences detected, roughly 15% appear once; the ten largest clones hold under 9.5%. About this clonotype itself: Its cognate antigen is unknown.

Absent ophthalmopathy progression within 18 months defined stable Graves' hyperthyroidism. What was sequenced was blood. The clonotype was recovered from a man aged 18 to 30 with Graves' hyperthyroidism.

CDR3 sequence (DNA): TGTGCCAGCAGCAACCGGGACATCGGGACTAGCGACACAGATACGCAGTATTTT. Encoded protein: CASSNRDIGTSDTDTQYF. J is TRBJ2-3 and V is TRBV13; the match to TRBD2 covers 10 bases. This CDR3 is built from 18 residues. The trim removed 5 bases at V and 2 bases at J, leaving 13 bases unmatched. The germline CDR1 and CDR2 sequences are PRHDT and FYEKMQ (reference sequence).